These T cell receptor beta chains were read from a single sample in a study of T cell responses to AZD1222 COVID-19 vaccine. Sequenced by immunoSEQ multiplex PCR; TCRdb stores in-frame clones only, minus some. In the table there are tens of thousands of clones, approximately 89% of which are singletons. The sample in question was peripheral blood, obtained on day 0 of MenACWY control vaccination. All receptors come from an adult in good health. Each CDR3 is given with its conserved first and last residue. D genes are given only for firm matches. Clone size is not always given. Where it is, it says once, few, many or a class for expanded clones.

clone size	D gene	J gene	V gene	CDR3 DNA	CDR3 protein
NA	NA	TRBJ1-1	TRBV14	TGTGCCAGCAGCCCTTGGGGTAACACTGAAGCTTTCTTT	CASSPWGNTEAFF
NA	NA	TRBJ2-1	TRBV7-2	TGTGCCAGCAGCTTAGGCCCAAACCCGGGGGACAATGAGCAGTTCTTC	CASSLGPNPGDNEQFF
NA	NA	TRBJ2-3	TRBV19	TGTGCCTGTCAGCAGCAGGGGTTCGGCACAGATACGCAGTATTTT	CACQQQGFGTDTQYF
NA	NA	TRBJ1-6	TRBV6-5	TGTGCCAGCAGTCCGCGGGACGGTAGCCTCCACTTT	CASSPRDGSLHF
NA	NA	TRBJ1-3	TRBV28	TGTGCCAGCAGCCGGGGGACGGCCTCTGGAAACACCATATATTTT	CASSRGTASGNTIYF
NA	TRBD2	TRBJ2-7	TRBV2	TGTGCCAGCAGTCTTCTCACTAGCGGGGGAGGCGAGCAGTACTTC	CASSLLTSGGGEQYF
NA	NA	TRBJ1-2	TRBV7-3	TGTGCCAGCAGCTTAAGGTCCCCAGAGCTTAACTATGGCTACACCTTC	CASSLRSPELNYGYTF
NA	TRBD2	TRBJ2-1	TRBV27	TGTGCCAGCAGTTTATCGGGACTAGCGGGCGCGGGGGGTGAGCAGTTCTTC	CASSLSGLAGAGGEQFF
once	TRBD1	TRBJ1-2	TRBV4-3	TGCGCCAGCAGCCAAAGCAAGACAGGGTTCTATGGCTACACCTTC	CASSQSKTGFYGYTF
NA	TRBD2	TRBJ2-5	TRBV27	TGTGCCAGCAGTCTAGCGGGGGGGACTCAAGAGACCCAGTACTTC	CASSLAGGTQETQYF
NA	NA	TRBJ1-6	TRBV14	TGTGCCAGCAGCCAAGATCGGACCAGTGGAAGCTCCTATAATTCACCCCTCCACTTT	CASSQDRTSGSSYNSPLHF
NA	TRBD1	TRBJ1-3	TRBV7-2	TGTGCCAGCAGCACGGCAGGGGGCGCGGGTCGAAACACCATATATTTT	CASSTAGGAGRNTIYF
NA	NA	TRBJ2-3	TRBV5-1	TGCGCCAGCAGCCCGTCGTTACAGGGTTCTAGCACAGATACGCAGTATTTT	CASSPSLQGSSTDTQYF
once	NA	TRBJ1-5	TRBV7-8	TGTGCCAGCAGCTTAAATGAGGAAAATCAGCCCCAGCATTTT	CASSLNEENQPQHF
NA	NA	TRBJ1-5	TRBV2	TGTGCCAGCAGCGCCCGGGACCCCAATCAGCCCCAGCATTTT	CASSARDPNQPQHF
NA	NA	TRBJ2-2	TRBV5-8	TGTGCCAGCAGCTTGTATCTAGGGGAGAATGTCGGGGAGCTGTTTTTT	CASSLYLGENVGELFF
NA	TRBD2	TRBJ2-3	TRBV7-3	TGTGCCAGCAGCTTAACAGCGGGAGTGGGCACAGATACGCAGTATTTT	CASSLTAGVGTDTQYF
NA	NA	TRBJ2-2	TRBV2	TGTGCCAGCAGTGATTGGGCGGACACCGGGGAGCTGTTTTTT	CASSDWADTGELFF
once	NA	TRBJ2-7	TRBV11-1	TGTGCCAGCAGCTCGACACCTTCCTACGAGCAGTACTTC	CASSSTPSYEQYF
NA	NA	TRBJ2-1	TRBV5-1	TGCGCCAGCAGAGGCGAGGAAATCTCCTACAATGAGCAGTTCTTC	CASRGEEISYNEQFF
NA	NA	TRBJ2-3	TRBV3-1/TRBV3-2	TGTGCCAGCAGCCCGGGTGCGCAGGGAAGGGCAGATACGCAGTATTTT	CASSPGAQGRADTQYF
NA	NA	TRBJ1-1	TRBV18	TGTGCCAGCTCACCACCGGGGGTATCTGACACTGAAGCTTTCTTT	CASSPPGVSDTEAFF
NA	NA	TRBJ2-7	TRBV6-5	TGTGCCAGCAGTTACCCCGGGAGAATCTACGAGCAGTACTTC	CASSYPGRIYEQYF
NA	NA	TRBJ2-2	TRBV5-4	TGTGCCAGCAGCACCCCGGGACCTAACACCGGGGAGCTGTTTTTT	CASSTPGPNTGELFF
NA	NA	TRBJ1-2	TRBV2	TGTGCCAGCAGTGTTGCTTCTAACTATGGCTACACCTTC	CASSVASNYGYTF
NA	NA	TRBJ1-5	TRBV7-9	TGTGCCAGCAGCCCCGGTGGGGGGGGGAATCAGCCCCAGCATTTT	CASSPGGGGNQPQHF
NA	NA	TRBJ1-2	TRBV28	TGTGCCAGCAACCCTCCGGCAGGGTTGAAGAACTATGGCTACACCTTC	CASNPPAGLKNYGYTF
NA	NA	TRBJ1-5	TRBV10-2	TGCGCCAGCAGTGAGTGGAAATGGGGGGACACTAATGAGCCCCAGCATTTT	CASSEWKWGDTNEPQHF
NA	NA	TRBJ1-6	TRBV10-3	TGTGCCATCAGTGATGAGGGAGGCAATTCACCCCTCCACTTT	CAISDEGGNSPLHF
once	TRBD1	TRBJ1-4	TRBV24-1	TGTGCCACCAGTGACGAGACAGGGGGTGGCGAAAAACTGTTTTTT	CATSDETGGGEKLFF
NA	TRBD1	TRBJ2-2	TRBV11-3	TGTGCCAGCAGCCTCGGGACAGTCAACACCGGGGAGCTGTTTTTT	CASSLGTVNTGELFF
NA	NA	TRBJ2-3	TRBV10-3	TGTGCCATCAGTGAGTCTGGTAGCACAGATACGCAGTATTTT	CAISESGSTDTQYF
NA	NA	TRBJ1-5	TRBV24-1	TGTGCCACCAGTGATTCGCAGGGAGAGGTGCGCAATCAGCCCCAGCATTTT	CATSDSQGEVRNQPQHF
once	NA	TRBJ1-1	TRBV2	TGTGCCAGCAGTGAACAGGGCTCGGGTGACACTGAAGCTTTCTTT	CASSEQGSGDTEAFF
NA	TRBD2	TRBJ2-5	TRBV7-2	TGTGCCAGCAGCTTCGGAGGACTAGCGGGAGCAGAGACCCAGTACTTC	CASSFGGLAGAETQYF
NA	NA	TRBJ1-1	TRBV5-1	TGCGCCAGCAGCTTGGTGGGGGATACTGAAGCTTTCTTT	CASSLVGDTEAFF
NA	NA	TRBJ1-2	TRBV20-1	TGCAGTGCTAGTATCGACCGTGGATATGGCTACACCTTC	CSASIDRGYGYTF
NA	TRBD1	TRBJ2-7	TRBV7-2	TGTGCCAGCAGCCCCGCGGGACAGGGATATTACGAGCAGTACTTC	CASSPAGQGYYEQYF
NA	TRBD1	TRBJ2-7	TRBV6-5	TGTGCCAGCAGAACTGACAGGGGGTCCTACGAGCAGTACTTC	CASRTDRGSYEQYF
NA	NA	TRBJ2-7	TRBV6-1	TGTGCCAGCAGTGAAGTCGCCTCCGAGCAGTACTTC	CASSEVASEQYF
NA	NA	TRBJ1-5	TRBV28	TGTGCCAGCAGCTTAGGCGGTAGCAATCAGCCCCAGCATTTT	CASSLGGSNQPQHF
once	NA	TRBJ2-7	TRBV18	TGTGCCAGCTCACCAGAAGCGGAAAGCTACGAGCAGTACTTC	CASSPEAESYEQYF
NA	NA	TRBJ2-3	TRBV11-1	TGTGCCAGCAGCTTAGAGGAGGGCACAGATACGCAGTATTTT	CASSLEEGTDTQYF
NA	NA	TRBJ1-2	TRBV7-9	TGTGCCAGCAGCTTAGCGGTACAGGGTGTGAGTGGCTACACCTTC	CASSLAVQGVSGYTF
NA	NA	TRBJ2-1	TRBV4-2	TGTGCCAGCAGCCAAGTCTGGGGCTTCTCCTACAATGAGCAGTTCTTC	CASSQVWGFSYNEQFF
NA	NA	TRBJ1-4	TRBV4-3	TGCGCCAGCAGCCAAGAGGCTGGGAGGGTTGAAAAACTGTTTTTT	CASSQEAGRVEKLFF
NA	NA	TRBJ1-6	TRBV5-1	TGCGCCAGCAGCTTGGGGCTAGGGCAGGGATATGAACCCCTCCACTTT	CASSLGLGQGYEPLHF
NA	NA	TRBJ2-1	TRBV11-2	TGTGCCAGCAGCTTGATCCCGGACCCCCTGGGTGAGCAGTTCTTC	CASSLIPDPLGEQFF
once	TRBD1	TRBJ2-3	TRBV29-1	TGCAGCTCACGGGGACAGGGGGTTTGGGATACGCAGTATTTT	CSSRGQGVWDTQYF